One sample yielded the 25 T cell receptor beta chains listed below, sequenced in a study of T cells in Graves' hyperthyroidism and ophthalmopathy. TCR beta CDR3 regions were amplified from RNA. RT-PCR in the first round (using the HTBI primer set) targeted the TCR CDR3. TCRdb redid the calling of the multiplex PCR reads with MiXCR, one entry per CDR3 protein. The sample includes under 350,000 distinct CDR3 sequences, approximately 22% seen only once; the top ten take around half. Input material: blood. Receptors originate from a woman in her 50s with Graves' hyperthyroidism.

This clonotype was counted at least ten times. This sequence joins TRBV4-1 and TRBJ2-3, with D possibly called TRBD1 or TRBD2 (5 bases each). The CDR3 is 14 amino acids. Germline V gene data show CDR1 as MGHRA and CDR2 as YSYEKL. The germline V and J ends were trimmed by 3 bases and 2 bases, with 9 bases remaining between them. The CDR3 DNA is TGCGCCAGCAGCCAGGGGGACGTCACAGATACGCAGTATTTT. This sequence encodes CASSQGDVTDTQYF.

This clonotype appeared a few times. The chain uses TRBV30 and TRBJ1-5; D unresolved. CDR3 length equals 13 residues. Trimming took 4 bases from V and 3 from J, leaving 10 bases between them. From germline, CDR1 is GTSNPN and CDR2 SVGIG (reference sequence). The CDR3: CAWNDGDNQPQHF. The CDR3 region has the DNA TGTGCCTGGAATGACGGGGACAATCAGCCCCAGCATTTT. Full variable domain (remainder filled in from reference TRBV30 and TRBJ1-5): SQTIHQWPATLVQPVGSPLSLECTVEGTSNPNLYWYRQAAGRGLQLLFYSVGIGQISSEVPQNLSASRPQDRQFILSSKKLLLSDSGFYLCAWNDGDNQPQHFGDGTRLSIL.

In this sample, this clonotype turned up many times. The gene calls are TRBV5-1 and TRBJ2-1; D tentatively reads TRBD1 or TRBD2 (5 bases each). The V end lost 7 bases, the J end lost 0 bases, and 14 bases lay between the germline ends. This CDR3 is built from 15 residues. Germline CDR1 SGHRS, CDR2 YFSETQ. CDR3 protein: CASRRWGSSYNEQFF. In nucleotides, the CDR3 is TGCGCCAGCCGTCGGTGGGGGAGCTCCTACAATGAGCAGTTCTTC.

This clonotype came up many times. The chain couples TRBV3-1 to TRBJ1-2; unclear D gene. With 0 bases removed from V and 5 bases from J, the gap between germline ends came to 10 bases. The CDR3 has 14 amino acids. CDR1 and CDR2 (germline): LGHDT, YNNKEL (reference sequence). In nucleotides, the CDR3 is TGTGCCAGCAGCCAAGATGGTCTCCTGTATGGCTACACCTTC. It translates to CASSQDGLLYGYTF. Full variable domain (remainder filled in from reference TRBV3-1 and TRBJ1-2): DTAVSQTPKYLVTQMGNDKSIKCEQNLGHDTMYWYKQDSKKFLKIMFSYNNKELIINETVPNRFSPKSPDKAHLNLHINSLELGDSAVYFCASSQDGLLYGYTFGSGTRLTVV.

This clonotype was observed a handful of times. The gene calls are TRBV4-1 and TRBJ2-5; maybe TRBD2 (6 bases). V lost 0 bases and J lost 5, with 10 bases in between. Looked up from germline, CDR1 is MGHRA and CDR2 is YSYEKL. This CDR3 is 14 amino acids long. CDR3 DNA: TGCGCCAGCAGCCAAGATCCGGGGGTGGAGACCCAGTACTTC. It codes for CASSQDPGVETQYF.

This clonotype was counted many times. The rearrangement uses TRBV20-1 and TRBJ2-5; 8 bases align to TRBD2. The CDR3 totals 16 residues. The V segment lost 0 bases and the J segment 3 bases; nucleotides outside the gene matches: 9. Per germline, CDR1 DFQATT and CDR2 SNEGSKA (reference sequence). CDR3 residues: CSARDVGRGSKETQYF. CDR3 in DNA: TGCAGTGCTAGAGATGTCGGGAGGGGCTCAAAAGAGACCCAGTACTTC.

This clonotype was picked up many times. V and J are TRBV20-1 and TRBJ2-7; 9 bases are a match to TRBD2. The V gene's germline CDR1 is DFQATT and CDR2 SNEGSKA (reference sequence). The trim removed 4 bases at V and 2 bases at J, leaving 3 bases unmatched. The CDR3 extends over 13 amino acids. Here the CDR3 DNA reads TGCAGTGCTAAGACTAGCGGTACCTACGAGCAGTACTTC. It is translated as CSAKTSGTYEQYF.

This sequence joins TRBV5-5 and TRBJ2-7; TRBD2 matches at 14 bases. Germline lookup yields CDR1 SGHKS and CDR2 YYEKEE (reference sequence). This CDR3 spans 19 amino acids. The V gene end was trimmed by 4 bases and the J gene end by 2 bases; junction bases not matched to a gene: 14. Here the CDR3 reads CASSLGGTSGSFMPYEQYF. DNA for the CDR3: TGTGCCAGCAGCCTCGGAGGGACTAGCGGGAGTTTTATGCCCTACGAGCAGTACTTC.

The V call is TRBV19, the J call TRBJ2-1; unclear D gene. CDR1 and CDR2 from the germline V gene are LNHDA and SQIVND (reference sequence). V was pared by 6 bases and J by 6 bases, with 15 bases between. This CDR3 spans 14 amino acids. CDR3 in amino acids: CASSPVVQLNEQFF. In DNA, the CDR3 is TGTGCCAGTAGCCCGGTTGTACAGCTCAATGAGCAGTTCTTC.

In this sample, this clonotype turned up a few times. CDR3 amino acids: CSASPLGPLGESPLHF. The CDR3 nucleotides are TGCAGTGCCTCCCCTTTAGGTCCCTTAGGGGAATCACCCCTCCACTTT. The J gene is TRBJ1-6, the V gene TRBV20-1; maybe TRBD1 (5 bases). Trimming left V 6 bases short and J 10 bases short, with 25 bases between. This CDR3 is built from 16 residues. Germline assignment: CDR1 DFQATT and CDR2 SNEGSKA (reference sequence).

The rearrangement joins TRBV6-5 to TRBJ2-1, with D tentatively TRBD1 (5 bases). CDR1 is MNHEY and CDR2 is SVGAGI in the germline V gene. Trimming took 1 base from V and 0 from J, leaving 7 bases between them. The CDR3 is 15 residues long. In DNA, the CDR3 is TGTGCCAGCAGTTACTGGGGCTCCTCCTACAATGAGCAGTTCTTC. It encodes CASSYWGSSYNEQFF.

There are many counts of this clonotype. The V and J genes are TRBV29-1 and TRBJ2-7, with D unclear. This CDR3 is built from 11 residues. Germline CDR1 reads SQVTM; CDR2 reads ANQGSEA. V gave up 4 bases and J gave up 4 bases, with 8 bases separating them. The CDR3 here is CSVGLDYEQYF. CDR3 DNA: TGCAGCGTTGGTCTGGATTACGAGCAGTACTTC.

This clonotype has ten or more counts. V and J are TRBV28 and TRBJ1-1, with D possibly being TRBD1 (6 bases). V gave up 4 bases and J gave up 3 bases, with 15 bases separating them. The CDR3 has 15 amino acids. Germline loops: CDR1 MDHEN, CDR2 SYDVKM. CDR3 protein: CASSSSGTPYTEAFF. Here the CDR3 DNA reads TGTGCCAGCAGTTCGTCCGGGACACCATACACTGAAGCTTTCTTT. The full variable domain, rest sourced from reference TRBV28 and TRBJ1-1, is DVKVTQSSRYLVKRTGEKVFLECVQDMDHENMFWYRQDPGLGLRLIYFSYDVKMKEKGDIPEGYSVSREKKERFSLILESASTNQTSMYLCASSSSGTPYTEAFFGQGTRLTVV.

This clonotype was counted many times. The rearrangement joins TRBV7-6 to TRBJ2-3; tentative D call: TRBD2 (5 bases). The CDR3 covers 16 residues. Germline assignment: CDR1 SGHVS and CDR2 FNYEAQ. With 5 bases removed from V and 0 bases from J, the gap between germline ends came to 15 bases. Written as DNA, the CDR3 is TGTGCCAGCAGCCCTCCCGGCGAGGGAAGCACAGATACGCAGTATTTT. Residues: CASSPPGEGSTDTQYF.

The chain employs TRBV12-3 or TRBV12-4 and TRBJ2-3; TRBD1 matches at 8 bases. The CDR3 spans 15 residues. After removal of 4 bases from V and 2 bases from J, the junction contained 5 bases not matched to a gene. DNA of the CDR3: TGTGCCAGCAGTTCGGACAGGGACGACACAGATACGCAGTATTTT. It translates to CASSSDRDDTDTQYF.

This clonotype was picked up many times. The rearrangement links TRBV3-1 to TRBJ2-2; the match to TRBD2 covers 9 bases. In germline, CDR1 is LGHDT, CDR2 YNNKEL (reference sequence). V lost 2 bases, J lost 4 bases, and 2 bases stayed unmatched. The CDR3 has 15 amino acids. The CDR3 DNA reads TGTGCCAGCAGCCAACCTAGCGGGGTCACCGGGGAGCTGTTTTTT. It translates to CASSQPSGVTGELFF. The full variable domain, rest sourced from reference TRBV3-1 and TRBJ2-2, is DTAVSQTPKYLVTQMGNDKSIKCEQNLGHDTMYWYKQDSKKFLKIMFSYNNKELIINETVPNRFSPKSPDKAHLNLHINSLELGDSAVYFCASSQPSGVTGELFFGEGSRLTVL.

J is TRBJ2-3 and V is TRBV5-6, with a tentative D call TRBD2 (5 bases). Germline loops: CDR1 SGHDT, CDR2 YYEEEE. This CDR3 is built from 11 residues. V lost 0 bases to trimming and J lost 12 bases, with 8 bases between them. CDR3 amino acids: CASSLGPGQYF. CDR3 DNA sequence: TGTGCCAGCAGCTTGGGCCCGGGACAGTATTTT.

The gene calls are TRBV9 and TRBJ1-1, with D hard to call. The CDR3 consists of 13 residues. V was cut by 2 bases and J by 3 bases, with 8 bases left in between. Germline lookup yields CDR1 SGDLS and CDR2 YYNGEE. CDR3 region: CASSVSRYTEAFF. DNA for the CDR3: TGTGCCAGCAGCGTGTCCAGATACACTGAAGCTTTCTTT. Full variable domain (remainder filled in from reference TRBV9 and TRBJ1-1): DSGVTQTPKHLITATGQRVTLRCSPRSGDLSVYWYQQSLDQGLQFLIQYYNGEERAKGNILERFSAQQFPDLHSELNLSSLELGDSALYFCASSVSRYTEAFFGQGTRLTVV.

This clonotype was observed at least ten times. V is TRBV11-3 and J is TRBJ2-3; 10 positions agree with TRBD2. Germline CDR1 SGHNT, CDR2 YENEEA. Trimming took 5 bases from V and 3 from J; bases not matched to a gene: 11. The CDR3 runs to 17 residues. CDR3 DNA sequence: TGTGCCAGCAGCCCGATTTCTAGCGGGAGACGTACAGATACGCAGTATTTT. It translates to CASSPISSGRRTDTQYF.

Ten or more counts support this clonotype. The V call is TRBV30, the J call TRBJ2-1; TRBD2 aligns across 7 bases. The CDR3 is 13 amino acids. V dropped 0 bases and J dropped 7; count of bases not matched to a gene: 3. Germline lookup yields CDR1 GTSNPN and CDR2 SVGIG (reference sequence). CDR3 protein: CAWSVGLVNEQFF. The CDR3, as DNA: TGTGCCTGGAGTGTTGGACTAGTGAATGAGCAGTTCTTC.

V is TRBV6-2 or TRBV6-3 and J is TRBJ1-1, with D unresolved. The CDR3 contains 12 residues. Germline-derived CDR1 and CDR2 are MNHEY and SVGEGT. With 11 bases removed from V and 1 base from J, the gap between germline ends came to 11 bases. CDR3 loop: CAGSDPNTEAFF. CDR3 nucleotides: TGTGCCGGATCTGATCCGAACACTGAAGCTTTCTTT.

Ten or more counts support this clonotype. The chain links TRBV3-1 to TRBJ1-1; D may be TRBD1 (5 bases). Trimming removed 4 bases at V and 1 base at J, with 7 bases between. The CDR3 consists of 13 residues. In germline, CDR1 is LGHDT, CDR2 YNNKEL (reference sequence). CDR3 in DNA: TGTGCCAGCAGCCGGACACAGAACACTGAAGCTTTCTTT. It specifies CASSRTQNTEAFF.

The chain combines TRBV4-1 with TRBJ2-7; 7 bases are a match to TRBD1. The CDR3 has 16 residues. Germline CDR1 MGHRA, CDR2 YSYEKL. The J segment lost 3 bases and the V segment lost 2 bases, leaving 10 bases of the junction unmatched. In DNA form, the CDR3 reads TGCGCCAGCAGCCAATCGAGAAGCAGGGGGAACTACGAGCAGTACTTC. Residues: CASSQSRSRGNYEQYF.

The rearrangement uses TRBV6-2 or TRBV6-3 and TRBJ2-3; 8 nucleotides match TRBD2. CDR1 is MNHEY and CDR2 is SVGEGT in the germline V gene. V dropped 6 bases and J dropped 5; count of bases not matched to a gene: 4. CDR3 length equals 13 residues. The CDR3 DNA sequence: TGTGCCAGCAGCGGGCGGGGGGTAGATACGCAGTATTTT. Its translation is CASSGRGVDTQYF.

J is TRBJ2-1 and V is TRBV4-1; possible D gene TRBD1, 6 bases. V lost 4 bases to trimming and J lost 6 bases, with 13 bases between them. The CDR3 spans 14 residues. In germline, CDR1 is MGHRA, CDR2 YSYEKL. The CDR3 DNA reads as TGCGCCAGCAGCCCGGACAGACCAGGCAATGAGCAGTTCTTC. Translation: CASSPDRPGNEQFF.